This T cell receptor (beta chain) was sequenced during a study of cytomegalovirus exposure and HLA in healthy donors. Germline assignment: CDR1 SGHRS and CDR2 YFSETQ. The V and J ends lost 0 bases and 3 bases respectively, with 7 bases between them. This CDR3 spans 13 amino acids. PCR used 60 Vbeta primers and 13 Jbeta primers. The method was immunoSEQ multiplex PCR; TCRdb's version includes in-frame clones alone and lacks a portion of them. Of around 160,000 clones in the sample, about three quarters are singletons; the top ten hold about 4.5%. The receptor's source is a young man in good health and CMV-seropositive. The sequenced sample consisted of PBMCs. The rearrangement uses TRBV5-1 and TRBJ2-7, with a weak D call TRBD2 (5 bases). In DNA, the CDR3 is TGCGCCAGCAGCTTGGCGGGGAGCTACGAGCAGTACGTC. Its translation is CASSLAGSYEQYV.